The clone carrying this T cell receptor (beta chain) has at least ten counts. The antigen is undetermined. MiXCR was run by TCRdb on the 5' RACE reads, yielding one entry per CDR3 protein. The sample carries under 350,000 distinct CDR3 sequences, less than 9.5% recorded once. The sample originates from a study of identical twins. Study results and caveats: Whereas memory repertoires showed no such difference, abundant cord blood beta clonotypes carried fewer insertions. Researchers reported weaker excess twin sharing in beta out-of-frame sequences.

The donor group consisted entirely of healthy Caucasians. These data were also filed under a second study, of yellow fever vaccine responses in identical twins.

The TCR sequence derives from a woman aged 18-29 years in good health. Sample: CD8+ T cells sorted from blood.

Written as DNA, the CDR3 is TGCAGTGCTAGAGATAGGGACAGCCTCTCCTACGAGCAGTACTTC. Protein sequence: CSARDRDSLSYEQYF. The rearrangement joins TRBV20-1 to TRBJ2-7, with 7 positions matching TRBD1. This CDR3 spans 15 amino acids. Trimming removed 0 bases from V and 0 bases from J; junction bases left unmatched: 5. Germline V gene sequence: CDR1 DFQATT, CDR2 SNEGSKA (reference sequence).